These 15 T cell receptor beta chains were sequenced from one sample in a study of shared clonotypes between healthy human individuals (dated by TCRdb to the early 2020s). The library was obtained by the immunoSEQ multiplex PCR assay. Held by TCRdb, this immuneACCESS table contains in-frame sequences only and omits some clones. Under half of the omission traces to an unresolved V gene where checked; the cause of the rest is unknown. The sample includes about 680,000 clones, with about 90% observed a single time. The ten largest clonotypes hold 20% to 25% of the sample. For the CD8 naive samples, CD45RO-negative cells were positively selected for CCR7, yielding a CD45RA+CCR7+ population from which TemRA cells were excluded. Material: naive CD8+ T cells sorted from blood. Sample cell subset or site, as interpreted from the label and publication: CD45RA+CCR7+. Receptors originate from a man aged 25-40 years in good health.

The rearrangement uses TRBV5-4 and TRBJ2-1; TRBD2 matches at 8 bases. Trimming removed 4 bases from V and 2 bases from J; junction bases left unmatched: 11. Germline V gene data show CDR1 as SGHNT and CDR2 as YYREEE (reference sequence). CDR3 length: 17 residues. The DNA of the CDR3 is TGTGCCAGCAGCCCTGGCGGGCGCGGGAGGACCTACAATGAGCAGTTCTTC. This gives the protein CASSPGGRGRTYNEQFF.

This clone was seen just once. V and J are TRBV6-5 and TRBJ2-7; 11 bases match TRBD1. This CDR3 has 13 residues. Germline-derived CDR1 and CDR2 are MNHEY and SVGAGI. V lost 6 bases and J lost 7; bases outside the gene matches: 5. CDR3 DNA: TGTGCCAGCAGCCTCGGGACAGGGGGTGAGCAGTACTTC. Translating it yields CASSLGTGGEQYF.

The CDR3 coding sequence is TGTGCCAGCAGCTACGGGACAGGGCCTGCCTACGAGCAGTACTTC. Translation: CASSYGTGPAYEQYF. The chain joins TRBV11-2 to TRBJ2-7; 9 bases line up with TRBD1. The V gene end was trimmed by 4 bases and the J gene end by 2 bases; junction bases not matched to a gene: 6. CDR1 is SGHAT, CDR2 FQNNGV, per germline. CDR3 length equals 15 residues.

This clone was found once. As DNA, the CDR3 is TGCGCCAGCAGCCTGAGGACAGGGGCGGATGAGCAGTACTTC. It is translated as CASSLRTGADEQYF. This sequence joins TRBV5-1 and TRBJ2-7; 9 bases are a match to TRBD1. The CDR3 is 14 residues long. CDR1 and CDR2 (germline): SGHRS, YFSETQ. V lost 4 bases and J lost 7; bases outside the gene matches: 9.

This clone was seen just once. This sequence joins TRBV7-9 and TRBJ1-1; 7 bases are shared with TRBD1. With V trimmed by 1 base and J by 1 base, 3 bases remained unmatched. The germline gives CDR1 SEHNR, CDR2 FQNEAQ (reference sequence). CDR3 size: 15 residues. The CDR3 DNA reads TGTGCCAGCAGCTTAGTGCAGGGGGGGAACACTGAAGCTTTCTTT. This encodes CASSLVQGGNTEAFF.

This clone was seen once. The chain combines TRBV6-1 with TRBJ1-1, with a possible D match to TRBD1 (6 bases). Germline CDR1 reads MNHNS; CDR2 reads SASEGT. Trimming pared 7 bases from V and 0 bases from J, leaving 9 bases between. This CDR3 is built from 13 residues. The CDR3 DNA sequence: TGTGCCAGCATTACAGGGCTGAACACTGAAGCTTTCTTT. Its protein is CASITGLNTEAFF.

The V call is TRBV5-1, the J call TRBJ2-1, with 13 bases matching TRBD2. The CDR3 extends over 15 amino acids. Per the germline V gene, CDR1 is SGHRS and CDR2 is YFSETQ. J lost 7 bases, V lost 4 bases, and 5 bases had no gene match. CDR3 sequence: CASSQGLAGENEQFF. For the CDR3, the DNA is TGCGCCAGCAGCCAAGGACTAGCGGGAGAGAATGAGCAGTTCTTC. Full variable domain (remainder filled in from reference TRBV5-1 and TRBJ2-1): KAGVTQTPRYLIKTRGQQVTLSCSPISGHRSVSWYQQTPGQGLQFLFEYFSETQRNKGNFPGRFSGRQFSNSRSEMNVSTLELGDSALYLCASSQGLAGENEQFFGPGTRLTVL.

V usage is TRBV30 and J usage is TRBJ1-4; D unclear. V was cut by 7 bases and J by 0 bases, with 15 bases left in between. Germline CDR1 is GTSNPN and CDR2 is SVGIG (reference sequence). The CDR3 length is 15 residues. The CDR3 nucleotides read TGTGCCTCCTTTGGGGAGGGAGCAACTAATGAAAAACTGTTTTTT. Protein: CASFGEGATNEKLFF. Supplemented by reference TRBV30 and TRBJ1-4, the full variable domain reads SQTIHQWPATLVQPVGSPLSLECTVEGTSNPNLYWYRQAAGRGLQLLFYSVGIGQISSEVPQNLSASRPQDRQFILSSKKLLLSDSGFYLCASFGEGATNEKLFFGSGTQLSVL.

The chain couples TRBV5-1 to TRBJ1-2; D might be TRBD1 (6 bases). This CDR3 has 14 amino acids. V was clipped by 4 bases and J by 6 bases, with 16 bases between them. Per germline, CDR1 SGHRS and CDR2 YFSETQ. CDR3 region: CASSEGQTQDGYTF. The CDR3 nucleotides read TGCGCCAGCAGCGAGGGACAAACCCAGGATGGCTACACCTTC.

The chain carries TRBV7-3 and TRBJ2-2; TRBD1 agrees at 8 bases. Unmatched junction bases numbered 4, after V lost 1 base and J lost 6 bases. The CDR3 has 15 residues. Germline V gene data show CDR1 as SGHTA and CDR2 as FQGTGA. This chain's CDR3 is CASSLSQGASGELFF. CDR3 DNA: TGTGCCAGCAGCTTAAGTCAGGGGGCATCCGGGGAGCTGTTTTTT.

This clone appeared many times. The V call is TRBV7-3, the J call TRBJ2-1; no definite D call. Germline V lookup: CDR1 SGHTA, CDR2 FQGTGA. Trimming cost V 5 bases and J 0 bases, with 14 bases left between them. The CDR3 is made up of 16 amino acids. The CDR3 DNA is TGTGCCAGCAGCCTATTAGAGGCGGCCTCCTACAATGAGCAGTTCTTC. Encoded protein: CASSLLEAASYNEQFF.

The CDR3 sequence is CASSQGREPGNEQFF. In DNA form, the CDR3 reads TGCGCCAGCAGCCAAGGGCGGGAGCCTGGCAATGAGCAGTTCTTC. This sequence joins TRBV4-3 and TRBJ2-1; 7 bases match TRBD2. The CDR3 totals 15 residues. V gave up 1 base and J gave up 6 bases; unmatched junction bases: 6. Germline CDR1 and CDR2: LGHNA and YSLEER.

The rearrangement joins TRBV4-1 to TRBJ2-4; D is uncertain. This CDR3 is 12 amino acids long. Germline values: CDR1 MGHRA, CDR2 YSYEKL. The V and J ends lost 3 bases and 5 bases respectively, with 5 bases between them. CDR3 sequence (DNA): TGCGCCAGCAGCCAGGCAGAAAACATTCAGTACTTC. Protein sequence: CASSQAENIQYF.

This clone showed up just a few times. Here the CDR3 reads CASIYTGELFF. CDR3 bases: TGTGCCAGCATTTACACCGGGGAGCTGTTTTTT. V is TRBV27 and J is TRBJ2-2; the D is unclear. With 7 bases removed from V and 3 bases from J, the gap between germline ends came to 3 bases. The CDR3 extends over 11 amino acids. Germline V gives CDR1 MNHEY, CDR2 SMNVEV (reference sequence).

The chain recombines TRBV19 with TRBJ2-3; the D gene is possibly TRBD1 (5 bases). The CDR3 is 16 residues long. V was trimmed by 5 bases and J by 4 bases, leaving 19 bases between them. Germline V gene sequence: CDR1 LNHDA, CDR2 SQIVND (reference sequence). CDR3 bases: TGTGCCAGTAGTGGGGAAAGGGGCAGGCCAGCAGATACGCAGTATTTT. It yields the protein CASSGERGRPADTQYF. The variable domain in full, with the rest retrieved from reference TRBV19 and TRBJ2-3, is DGGITQSPKYLFRKEGQNVTLSCEQNLNHDAMYWYRQDPGQGLRLIYYSQIVNDFQKGDIAEGYSVSREKKESFPLTVTSAQKNPTAFYLCASSGERGRPADTQYFGPGTRLTVL.